This TCR beta chain originates from a study of blood T cell repertoires in COVID-19. Study-wide background: Material from acute and convalescent COVID-19 was sourced from the United States, Italy and Spain. Sample material is recorded as cDNA or gDNA derived from T cells, B-cell-depleted T cells, or PBMCs.

Germline-derived CDR1 and CDR2 are GTSNPN and SVGIG (reference sequence). V was clipped by 2 bases and J by 3 bases, with 7 bases between them. CDR3 length: 13 residues. Authors' data handling: Estimation of nucleated cell counts was performed using reference gene primer amplification. TCRdb keeps only in-frame clones here, not all; method: immunoSEQ multiplex PCR. Clone size and the V and J calls come from that table; the DNA yielded D and trimming. Seen here are about 18,000 clones, about 88% observed once, and the top ten hold 9.8%. The sequence derives from a man aged 40-49 years with active COVID-19. The rearrangement links TRBV30 to TRBJ2-2; D is uncertain. Sequencing was performed on peripheral blood. This CDR3 is CAWSPSYTGELFF. The CDR3 DNA follows: TGTGCCTGGAGTCCAAGCTACACCGGGGAGCTGTTTTTT.